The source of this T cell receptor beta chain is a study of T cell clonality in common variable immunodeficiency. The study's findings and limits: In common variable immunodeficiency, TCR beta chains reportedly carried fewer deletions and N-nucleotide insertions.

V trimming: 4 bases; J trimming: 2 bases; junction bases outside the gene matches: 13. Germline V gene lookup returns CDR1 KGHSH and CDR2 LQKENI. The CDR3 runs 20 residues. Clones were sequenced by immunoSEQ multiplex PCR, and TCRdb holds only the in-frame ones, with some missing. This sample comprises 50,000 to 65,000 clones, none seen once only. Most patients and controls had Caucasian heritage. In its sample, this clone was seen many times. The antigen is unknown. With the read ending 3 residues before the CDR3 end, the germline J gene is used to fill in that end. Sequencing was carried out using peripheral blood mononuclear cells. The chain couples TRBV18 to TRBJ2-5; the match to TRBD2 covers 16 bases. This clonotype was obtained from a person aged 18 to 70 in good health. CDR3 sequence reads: CASSRAGTSGRATKQETQYF. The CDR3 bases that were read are TGTGCCAGCTCACGAGCCGGGACTAGCGGGAGGGCCACCAAGCAAGAGACC.